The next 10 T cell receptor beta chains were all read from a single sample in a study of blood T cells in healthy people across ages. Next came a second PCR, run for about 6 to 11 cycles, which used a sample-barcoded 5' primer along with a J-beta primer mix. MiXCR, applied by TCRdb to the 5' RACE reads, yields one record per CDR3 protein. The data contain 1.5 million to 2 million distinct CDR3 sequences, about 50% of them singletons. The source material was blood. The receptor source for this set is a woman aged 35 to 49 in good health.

The CDR3 here is CASSRDRGQTDTQYF. The CDR3 DNA sequence: TGCGCCAGCAGCCGGGACAGGGGGCAGACAGATACGCAGTATTTT. V gene TRBV4-3 combines with J gene TRBJ2-3, with TRBD1 identical over 12 bases. The CDR3 totals 15 residues. Trimming took 4 bases from V and 3 from J; bases not matched to a gene: 2. Germline V gives CDR1 LGHNA, CDR2 YSLEER.

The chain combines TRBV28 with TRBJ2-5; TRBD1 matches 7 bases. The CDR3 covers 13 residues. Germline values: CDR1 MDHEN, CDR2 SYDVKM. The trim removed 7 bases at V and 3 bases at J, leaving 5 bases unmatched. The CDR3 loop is CASTGTVEETQYF. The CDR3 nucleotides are TGTGCCAGCACCGGGACAGTGGAAGAGACCCAGTACTTC. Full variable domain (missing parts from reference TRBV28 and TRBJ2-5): DVKVTQSSRYLVKRTGEKVFLECVQDMDHENMFWYRQDPGLGLRLIYFSYDVKMKEKGDIPEGYSVSREKKERFSLILESASTNQTSMYLCASTGTVEETQYFGPGTRLLVL.

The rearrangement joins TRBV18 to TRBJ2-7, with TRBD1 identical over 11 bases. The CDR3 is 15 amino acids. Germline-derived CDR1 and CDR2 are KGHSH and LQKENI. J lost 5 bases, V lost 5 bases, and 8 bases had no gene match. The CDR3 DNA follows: TGTGCCAGCTCAAGGGGACAGGGGGTTGTTAACGAGCAGTACTTC. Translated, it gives CASSRGQGVVNEQYF.

Here the CDR3 DNA reads TGTGCCAGCAGCTTAGGAAACGACTACAATGAGCAGTTCTTC. The encoded protein is CASSLGNDYNEQFF. J is TRBJ2-1 and V is TRBV7-2; D is uncertain. V lost 1 base, J lost 3 bases, and 7 bases lay in between. The CDR3 covers 14 residues. Germline CDR1 SGHTA, CDR2 FQGNSA.

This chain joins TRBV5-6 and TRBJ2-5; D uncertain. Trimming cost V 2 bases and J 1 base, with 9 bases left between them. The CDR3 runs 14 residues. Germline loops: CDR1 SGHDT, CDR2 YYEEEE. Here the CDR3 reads CASSFQVLQETQYF. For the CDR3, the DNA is TGTGCCAGCAGCTTTCAGGTGCTCCAAGAGACCCAGTACTTC. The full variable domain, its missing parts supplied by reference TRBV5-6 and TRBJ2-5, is DAGVTQSPTHLIKTRGQQVTLRCSPKSGHDTVSWYQQALGQGPQFIFQYYEEEERQRGNFPDRFSGHQFPNYSSELNVNALLLGDSALYLCASSFQVLQETQYFGPGTRLLVL.

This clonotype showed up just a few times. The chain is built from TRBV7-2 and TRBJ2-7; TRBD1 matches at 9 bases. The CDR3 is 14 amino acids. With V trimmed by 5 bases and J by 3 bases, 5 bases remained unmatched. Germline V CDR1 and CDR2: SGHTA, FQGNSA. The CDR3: CASSEDRGYYEQYF. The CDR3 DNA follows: TGTGCCAGCAGCGAGGACAGGGGTTACTACGAGCAGTACTTC.

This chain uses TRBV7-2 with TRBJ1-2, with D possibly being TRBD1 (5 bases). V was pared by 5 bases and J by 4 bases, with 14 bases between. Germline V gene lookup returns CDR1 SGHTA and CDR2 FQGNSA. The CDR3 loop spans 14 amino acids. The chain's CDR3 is CASSVFDRPYGYTF. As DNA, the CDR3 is TGTGCCAGCAGCGTGTTCGACAGACCCTATGGCTACACCTTC.

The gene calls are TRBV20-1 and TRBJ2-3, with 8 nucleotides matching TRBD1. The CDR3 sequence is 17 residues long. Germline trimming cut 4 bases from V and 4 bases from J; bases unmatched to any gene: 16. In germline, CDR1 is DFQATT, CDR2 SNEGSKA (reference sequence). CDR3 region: CSAIVGPGQGLPDTQYF. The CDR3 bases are TGCAGTGCTATAGTCGGGCCCGGACAGGGTTTGCCAGATACGCAGTATTTT.

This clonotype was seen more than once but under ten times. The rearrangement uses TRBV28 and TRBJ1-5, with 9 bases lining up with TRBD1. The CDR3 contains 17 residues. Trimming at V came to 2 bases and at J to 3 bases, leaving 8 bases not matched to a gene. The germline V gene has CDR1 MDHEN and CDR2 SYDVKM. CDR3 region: CASSLHLRDRDNQPQHF. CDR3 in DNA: TGTGCCAGCAGTTTACATTTGCGGGACAGGGACAATCAGCCCCAGCATTTT. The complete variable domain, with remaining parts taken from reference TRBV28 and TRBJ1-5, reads DVKVTQSSRYLVKRTGEKVFLECVQDMDHENMFWYRQDPGLGLRLIYFSYDVKMKEKGDIPEGYSVSREKKERFSLILESASTNQTSMYLCASSLHLRDRDNQPQHFGDGTRLSIL.

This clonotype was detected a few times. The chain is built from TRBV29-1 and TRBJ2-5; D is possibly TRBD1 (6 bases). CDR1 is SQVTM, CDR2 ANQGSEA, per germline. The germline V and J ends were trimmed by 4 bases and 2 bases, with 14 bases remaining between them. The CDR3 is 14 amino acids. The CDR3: CSVVVQGKQETQYF. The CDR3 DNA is TGCAGCGTTGTAGTACAGGGCAAGCAAGAGACCCAGTACTTC.